Below are 15 T cell receptor beta chains sequenced from a single sample in a study of shared clonotypes between healthy human individuals. Some clones are missing from TCRdb's copy, which holds only in-frame ones; the method was immunoSEQ multiplex PCR. The sample holds around 1.9 million clones, about 92% seen once. As defined, naive CD8 cells were CD45RO-negative and positively selected for CCR7, with terminally differentiated effector memory CD45RA+ cells excluded. What was sequenced was naive CD8+ T cells from PBMCs. These receptors were collected from a man younger than 30 in good health. Some clones in this sample may be carry-over from other donors' samples.

The chain carries TRBV2 and TRBJ2-1, with a weak D call TRBD2 (6 bases). The germline V gene encodes CDR1 SNHLY and CDR2 FYNNEI. The CDR3 totals 13 residues. Between the trimmed V and J ends, which lost 8 bases and 3 bases, there was a span of 11 bases. CDR3 region: CASLGLYYNEQFF. The CDR3 DNA follows: TGTGCCAGCTTGGGACTCTACTACAATGAGCAGTTCTTC.

The DNA for the CDR3 is TGTGCCAGCAGCTTAAATGCGGGCCCGTTGAATGAGCAGTTCTTC. Protein: CASSLNAGPLNEQFF. The genes are TRBV7-3 and TRBJ2-1; possible D gene TRBD2, 5 bases. Germline assignment: CDR1 SGHTA and CDR2 FQGTGA. There are 15 residues in the CDR3. The germline V and J ends were trimmed by 1 base and 7 bases, with 14 bases remaining between them. Full variable domain (remainder filled in from reference TRBV7-3 and TRBJ2-1): GAGVSQTPSNKVTEKGKYVELRCDPISGHTALYWYRQSLGQGPEFLIYFQGTGAADDSGLPNDRFFAVRPEGSVSTLKIQRTERGDSAVYLCASSLNAGPLNEQFFGPGTRLTVL.

The chain employs TRBV28 and TRBJ1-2; D perhaps matches TRBD1 (6 bases). V was cut by 2 bases and J by 9 bases, with 22 bases left in between. The CDR3 extends over 16 amino acids. Germline V gene data show CDR1 as MDHEN and CDR2 as SYDVKM. CDR3 loop: CASSLRGGGGTSSYTF. The CDR3 DNA follows: TGTGCCAGCAGTTTAAGGGGAGGAGGGGGAACTTCTAGCTACACCTTC.

This clone was detected once. The chain uses TRBV7-9 and TRBJ2-1, with 13 bases matching TRBD2. V lost 10 bases, J lost 6 bases, and 3 bases stayed unmatched. This CDR3 has 13 residues. CDR1 SEHNR and CDR2 FQNEAQ come from the germline V gene (reference sequence). The CDR3 coding sequence is TGTGCCATACTAGCGGGAGGGCCCAATGAGCAGTTCTTC. Protein product: CAILAGGPNEQFF.

This chain joins TRBV27 and TRBJ1-1; D unclear. This CDR3 region has 13 residues. Deletions cut 2 bases from V and 5 bases from J, with 9 bases between. Germline V gene sequence: CDR1 MNHEY, CDR2 SMNVEV (reference sequence). The CDR3 DNA sequence: TGTGCCAGCAGTTTAAACCCCTTAACTGAAGCTTTCTTT. Its protein product is CASSLNPLTEAFF.

Concerning this clone: Other DNA sequences in the same sample also yield this CDR3. This chain links TRBV9 with TRBJ1-5, with TRBD1 as a possible D gene (5 bases). Trimming shortened V by 0 bases and J by 1 base, and 8 bases separated the two germline ends. The CDR3 has 15 amino acids. CDR1 and CDR2 from the germline V gene are SGDLS and YYNGEE. The CDR3 DNA is TGTGCCAGCAGCGTAGATGGGGGGAGCAATCAGCCCCAGCATTTT. As protein: CASSVDGGSNQPQHF.

V gene TRBV28 combines with J gene TRBJ1-5; D might be TRBD1 (6 bases). CDR1 MDHEN and CDR2 SYDVKM come from the germline V gene. This CDR3 is built from 14 residues. Trimming stripped 6 bases from V and 8 bases from J, with 17 bases between. DNA for the CDR3: TGTGCCAGCAGGCTACAGGGAACCTATAAGCCCCAGCATTTT. Its protein product is CASRLQGTYKPQHF.

The CDR3 DNA sequence: TGTGCCAGCAGCCAAAATCTCCGACCCAACTCTGGAAACACCATATATTTT. Translating it yields CASSQNLRPNSGNTIYF. J is TRBJ1-3 and V is TRBV14; D remains ambiguous. Germline V lookup: CDR1 SGHDN, CDR2 FVKESK. V shed 2 bases and J shed 0 bases, with 14 bases lying between them. This CDR3 contains 17 residues. Combining the CDR3 with reference TRBV14 and TRBJ1-3 gives the whole variable domain EAGVTQFPSHSVIEKGQTVTLRCDPISGHDNLYWYRRVMGKEIKFLLHFVKESKQDESGMPNNRFLAERTGGTYSTLKVQPAELEDSGVYFCASSQNLRPNSGNTIYFGEGSWLTVV.

Only one count was recorded for this clone. The V call is TRBV7-9, the J call TRBJ2-1, with 12 bases fitting TRBD2. The V gene's germline CDR1 is SEHNR and CDR2 FQNEAQ (reference sequence). V gave up 3 bases and J gave up 8 bases; unmatched junction bases: 8. CDR3 size: 16 residues. As DNA, the CDR3 is TGTGCCAGCAGCTTCTCACTAGCGGGAGGACGTGATGAGCAGTTCTTC. This sequence encodes CASSFSLAGGRDEQFF.

This sequence joins TRBV7-9 and TRBJ2-1, with D possibly being TRBD2 (6 bases). This CDR3 contains 14 residues. V lost 5 bases and J lost 7, with 15 bases in between. Germline V gene data show CDR1 as SEHNR and CDR2 as FQNEAQ (reference sequence). CDR3 residues: CASSPITSRNEQFF. Written as DNA, the CDR3 is TGTGCCAGCAGCCCCATTACTAGCAGAAATGAGCAGTTCTTC.

With regard to this clone: Other DNA sequences of this sample code for an identical CDR3. The chain combines TRBV27 with TRBJ2-5, with D perhaps being TRBD1 or TRBD2 (5 bases each). Trimming took off 1 base at V and 1 base at J, with 7 bases between the two ends. Germline CDR1 reads MNHEY; CDR2 reads SMNVEV (reference sequence). The CDR3 loop spans 14 amino acids. CDR3 nucleotides: TGTGCCAGCAGTTTATGGGGGAGCCAAGAGACCCAGTACTTC. Translating gives CASSLWGSQETQYF.

V is TRBV29-1 and J is TRBJ2-1; D may be TRBD1 (6 bases). Trimming removed 0 bases from V and 8 bases from J, with 14 bases in between. Germline CDR1 is SQVTM and CDR2 is ANQGSEA. The CDR3 contains 14 residues. The CDR3 DNA reads TGCAGCGTTGAAGAGGTCGGACAGAGGGATGAGCAGTTCTTC. Translated: CSVEEVGQRDEQFF.

This clone was counted a single time. The J gene is TRBJ2-2, the V gene TRBV7-6; 7 bases agree with TRBD2. The germline V gene encodes CDR1 SGHVS and CDR2 FNYEAQ. This CDR3 comprises 14 residues. The ends lost 8 bases at V and 1 base at J; junction bases unmatched: 4. CDR3 amino acids: CASATGGNTGELFF. The CDR3 nucleotides are TGTGCCAGCGCCACGGGGGGGAACACCGGGGAGCTGTTTTTT.

This chain uses TRBV9 with TRBJ2-7; no reliable D call. V was clipped by 4 bases and J by 1 base, with 6 bases between them. The length of the CDR3 is 12 residues. Looked up from germline, CDR1 is SGDLS and CDR2 is YYNGEE. The CDR3 spells CASSPGSYEQYF. The CDR3 DNA reads TGTGCCAGCAGCCCCGGGTCCTACGAGCAGTACTTC.

V is TRBV27 and J is TRBJ2-5; TRBD2 aligns across 8 bases. Germline-derived CDR1 and CDR2 are MNHEY and SMNVEV (reference sequence). Trimming took 5 bases from V and 5 from J; bases not matched to a gene: 4. The CDR3 length is 13 residues. As DNA, the CDR3 is TGTGCCAGCAGTACGGCGGGGGGCGAGACCCAGTACTTC. Translation gives CASSTAGGETQYF.